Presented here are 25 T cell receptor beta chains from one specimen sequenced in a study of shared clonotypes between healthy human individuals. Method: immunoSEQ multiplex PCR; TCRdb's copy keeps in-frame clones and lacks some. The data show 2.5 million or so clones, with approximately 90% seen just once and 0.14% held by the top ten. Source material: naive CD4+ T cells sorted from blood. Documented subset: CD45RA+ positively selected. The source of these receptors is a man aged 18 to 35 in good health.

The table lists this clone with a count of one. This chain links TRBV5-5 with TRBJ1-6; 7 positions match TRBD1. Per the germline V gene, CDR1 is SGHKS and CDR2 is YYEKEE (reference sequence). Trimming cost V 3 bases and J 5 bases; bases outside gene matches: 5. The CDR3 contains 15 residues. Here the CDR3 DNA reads TGTGCCAGCAGCTCGTCGGGACAGAATAATTCACCCCTCCACTTT. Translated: CASSSSGQNNSPLHF.

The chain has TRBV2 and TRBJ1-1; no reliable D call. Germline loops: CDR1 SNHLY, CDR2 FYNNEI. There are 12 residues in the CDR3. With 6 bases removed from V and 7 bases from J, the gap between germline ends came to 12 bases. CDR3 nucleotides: TGTGCCAGCAGCCCCCTTAGGGTTGAAGCTTTCTTT. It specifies CASSPLRVEAFF.

The CDR3: CASSREGTGASTEAFF. The CDR3 bases are TGCGCCAGCAGCCGCGAAGGAACGGGGGCGTCTACTGAAGCTTTCTTT. This chain links TRBV4-1 with TRBJ1-1; weak D call: TRBD1 (6 bases). CDR3 length: 16 residues. Germline V gives CDR1 MGHRA, CDR2 YSYEKL. V lost 4 bases, J lost 5 bases, and 20 bases lay in between.

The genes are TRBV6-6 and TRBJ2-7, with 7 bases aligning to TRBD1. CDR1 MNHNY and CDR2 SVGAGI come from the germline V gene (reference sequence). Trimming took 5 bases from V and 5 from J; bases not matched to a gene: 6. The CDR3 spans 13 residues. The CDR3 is CASSRPTGDEQYF. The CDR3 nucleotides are TGTGCCAGCAGTAGGCCAACAGGGGACGAGCAGTACTTC.

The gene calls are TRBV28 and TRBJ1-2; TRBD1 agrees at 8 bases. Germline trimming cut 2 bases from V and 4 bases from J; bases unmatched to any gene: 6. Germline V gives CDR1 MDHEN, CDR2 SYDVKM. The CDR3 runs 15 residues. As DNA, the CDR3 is TGTGCCAGCAGTTTACCTGGACAGGGTCTCTATGGCTACACCTTC. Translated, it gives CASSLPGQGLYGYTF.

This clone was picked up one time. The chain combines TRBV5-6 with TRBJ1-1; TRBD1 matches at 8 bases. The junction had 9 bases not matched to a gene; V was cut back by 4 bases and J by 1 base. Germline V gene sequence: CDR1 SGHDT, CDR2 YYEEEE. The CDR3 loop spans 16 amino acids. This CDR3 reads CASSPDRDRTNTEAFF. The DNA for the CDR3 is TGTGCCAGCAGCCCGGACCGGGACAGGACGAACACTGAAGCTTTCTTT.

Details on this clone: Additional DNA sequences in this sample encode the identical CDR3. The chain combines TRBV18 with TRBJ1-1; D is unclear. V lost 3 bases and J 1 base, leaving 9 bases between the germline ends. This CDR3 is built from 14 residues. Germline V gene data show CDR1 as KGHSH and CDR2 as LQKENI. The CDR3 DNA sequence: TGTGCCAGCTCACCGGTCGGTGGGAACACTGAAGCTTTCTTT. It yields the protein CASSPVGGNTEAFF.

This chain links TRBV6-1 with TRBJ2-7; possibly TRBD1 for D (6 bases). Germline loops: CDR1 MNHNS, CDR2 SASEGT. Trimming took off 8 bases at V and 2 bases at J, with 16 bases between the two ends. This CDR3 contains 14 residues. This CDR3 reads CASRPQQGPYEQYF. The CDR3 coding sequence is TGTGCCAGCCGCCCCCAACAGGGACCCTACGAGCAGTACTTC.

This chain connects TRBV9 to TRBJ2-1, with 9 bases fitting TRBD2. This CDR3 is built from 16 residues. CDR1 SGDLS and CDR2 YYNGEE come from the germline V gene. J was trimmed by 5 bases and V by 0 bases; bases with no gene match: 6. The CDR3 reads CASSVEDSGGHNEQFF. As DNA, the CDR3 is TGTGCCAGCAGCGTAGAGGATAGCGGGGGCCACAATGAGCAGTTCTTC.

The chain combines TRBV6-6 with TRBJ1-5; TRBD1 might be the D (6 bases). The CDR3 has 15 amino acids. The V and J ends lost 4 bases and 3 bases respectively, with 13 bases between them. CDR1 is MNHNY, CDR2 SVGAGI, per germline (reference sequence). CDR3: CASSSPSGDNQPQHF. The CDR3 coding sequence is TGTGCCAGCAGTTCCCCCTCAGGGGACAATCAGCCCCAGCATTTT.

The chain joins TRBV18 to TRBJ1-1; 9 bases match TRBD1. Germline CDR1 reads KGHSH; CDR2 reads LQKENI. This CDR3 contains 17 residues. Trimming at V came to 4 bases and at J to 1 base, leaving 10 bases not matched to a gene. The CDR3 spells CASSLLTGGAENTEAFF. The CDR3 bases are TGTGCCAGCTCACTATTAACAGGGGGCGCGGAGAACACTGAAGCTTTCTTT.

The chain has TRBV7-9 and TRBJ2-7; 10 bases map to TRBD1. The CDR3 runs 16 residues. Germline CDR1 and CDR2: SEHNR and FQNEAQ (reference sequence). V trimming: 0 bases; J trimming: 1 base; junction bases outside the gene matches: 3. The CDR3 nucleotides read TGTGCCAGCAGCTTAGCGCAGGGACAGGGGTCCTACGAGCAGTACTTC. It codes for CASSLAQGQGSYEQYF.

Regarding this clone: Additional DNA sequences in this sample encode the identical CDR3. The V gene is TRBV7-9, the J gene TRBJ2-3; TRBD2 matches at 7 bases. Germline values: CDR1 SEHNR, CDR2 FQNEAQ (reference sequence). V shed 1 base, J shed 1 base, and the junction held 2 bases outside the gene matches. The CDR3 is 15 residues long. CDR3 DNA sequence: TGTGCCAGCAGCTTAGGAGGGAGGGGCACAGATACGCAGTATTTT. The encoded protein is CASSLGGRGTDTQYF.

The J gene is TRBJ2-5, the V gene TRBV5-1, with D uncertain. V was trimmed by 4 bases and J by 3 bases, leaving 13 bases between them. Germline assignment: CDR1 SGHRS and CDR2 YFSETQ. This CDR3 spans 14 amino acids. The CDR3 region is CASSRAGPEETQYF. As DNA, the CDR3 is TGCGCCAGCAGCCGTGCCGGGCCCGAAGAGACCCAGTACTTC.

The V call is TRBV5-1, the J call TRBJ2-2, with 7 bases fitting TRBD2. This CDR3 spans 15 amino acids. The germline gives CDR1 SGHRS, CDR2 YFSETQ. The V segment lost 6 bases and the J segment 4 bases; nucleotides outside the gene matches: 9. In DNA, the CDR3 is TGCGCCAGCACCCTAGCGGCAGAAGTCACCGGGGAGCTGTTTTTT. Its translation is CASTLAAEVTGELFF.

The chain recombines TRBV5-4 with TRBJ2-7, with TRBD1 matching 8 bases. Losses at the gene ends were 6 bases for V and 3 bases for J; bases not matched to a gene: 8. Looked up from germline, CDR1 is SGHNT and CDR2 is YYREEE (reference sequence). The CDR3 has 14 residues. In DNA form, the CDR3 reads TGTGCCAGCACCACCCGGGACAGGAACTACGAGCAGTACTTC. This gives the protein CASTTRDRNYEQYF.

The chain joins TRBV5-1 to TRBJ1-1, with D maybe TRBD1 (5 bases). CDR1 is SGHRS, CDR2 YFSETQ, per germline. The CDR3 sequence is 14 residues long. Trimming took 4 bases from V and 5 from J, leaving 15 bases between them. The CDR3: CASSQGTLWTEAFF. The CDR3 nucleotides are TGCGCCAGCAGCCAGGGTACTTTGTGGACTGAAGCTTTCTTT.

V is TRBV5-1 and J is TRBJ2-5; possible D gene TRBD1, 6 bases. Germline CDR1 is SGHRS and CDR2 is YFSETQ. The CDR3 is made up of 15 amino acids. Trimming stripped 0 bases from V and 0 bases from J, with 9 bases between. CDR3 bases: TGCGCCAGCAGCTTGGCCAGGACAGACCAAGAGACCCAGTACTTC. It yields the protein CASSLARTDQETQYF.

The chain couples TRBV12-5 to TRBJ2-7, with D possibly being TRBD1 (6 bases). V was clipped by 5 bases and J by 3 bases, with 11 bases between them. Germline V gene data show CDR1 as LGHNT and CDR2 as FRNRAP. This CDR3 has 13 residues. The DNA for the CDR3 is TGTGCTAGTGGTACACGAGGGGGCTACGAGCAGTACTTC. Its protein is CASGTRGGYEQYF.

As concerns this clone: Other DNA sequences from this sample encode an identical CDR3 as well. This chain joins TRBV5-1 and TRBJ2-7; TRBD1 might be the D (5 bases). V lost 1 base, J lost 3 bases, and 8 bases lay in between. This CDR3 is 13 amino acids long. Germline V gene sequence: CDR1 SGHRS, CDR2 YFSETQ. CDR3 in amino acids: CASSLSQGYEQYF. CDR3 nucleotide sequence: TGCGCCAGCAGCTTGAGCCAGGGCTACGAGCAGTACTTC. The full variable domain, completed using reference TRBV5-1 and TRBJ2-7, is KAGVTQTPRYLIKTRGQQVTLSCSPISGHRSVSWYQQTPGQGLQFLFEYFSETQRNKGNFPGRFSGRQFSNSRSEMNVSTLELGDSALYLCASSLSQGYEQYFGPGTRLTVT.

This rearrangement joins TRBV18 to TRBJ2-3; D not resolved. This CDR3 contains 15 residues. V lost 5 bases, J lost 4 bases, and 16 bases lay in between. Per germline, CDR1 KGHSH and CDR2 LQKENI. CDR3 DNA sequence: TGTGCCAGCTCAGCGTATACCTCTAGGGCAGATACGCAGTATTTT. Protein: CASSAYTSRADTQYF.

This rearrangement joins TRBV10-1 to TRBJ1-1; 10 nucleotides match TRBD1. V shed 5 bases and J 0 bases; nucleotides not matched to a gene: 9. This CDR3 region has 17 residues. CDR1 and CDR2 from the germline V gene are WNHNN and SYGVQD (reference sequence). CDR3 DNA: TGCGCCAGCAGTTGCCGGGACAGGGGTTCAATGAACACTGAAGCTTTCTTT. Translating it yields CASSCRDRGSMNTEAFF.

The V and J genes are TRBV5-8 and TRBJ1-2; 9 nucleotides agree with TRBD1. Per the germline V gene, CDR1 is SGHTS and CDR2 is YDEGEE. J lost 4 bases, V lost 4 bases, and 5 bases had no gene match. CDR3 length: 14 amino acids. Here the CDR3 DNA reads TGTGCCAGCAGCCTGGGACAGGGCCCCTATGGCTACACCTTC. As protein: CASSLGQGPYGYTF.

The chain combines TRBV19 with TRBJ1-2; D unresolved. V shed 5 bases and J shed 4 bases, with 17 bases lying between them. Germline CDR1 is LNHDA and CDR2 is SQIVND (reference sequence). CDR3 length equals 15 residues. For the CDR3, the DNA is TGTGCCAGTAGTCGCAGGCAGGTACTCGCCTATGGCTACACCTTC. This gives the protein CASSRRQVLAYGYTF.

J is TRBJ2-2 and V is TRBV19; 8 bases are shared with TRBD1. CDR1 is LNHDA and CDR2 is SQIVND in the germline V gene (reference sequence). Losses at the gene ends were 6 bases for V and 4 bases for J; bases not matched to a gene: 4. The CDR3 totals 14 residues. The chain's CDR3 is CASRTGTGTGELFF. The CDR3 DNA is TGTGCCAGTAGAACCGGGACAGGCACCGGGGAGCTGTTTTTT.